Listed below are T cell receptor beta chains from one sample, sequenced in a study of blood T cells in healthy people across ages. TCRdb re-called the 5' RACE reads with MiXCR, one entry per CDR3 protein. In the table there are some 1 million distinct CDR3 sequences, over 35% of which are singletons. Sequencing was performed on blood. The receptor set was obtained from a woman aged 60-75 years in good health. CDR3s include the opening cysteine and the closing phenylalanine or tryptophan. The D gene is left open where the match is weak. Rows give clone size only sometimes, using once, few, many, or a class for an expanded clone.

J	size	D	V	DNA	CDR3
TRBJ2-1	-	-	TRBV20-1	TGCAGTGCTACGGGGGAGAGCTTCGCCTACAATGAGCAGTTCTTC	CSATGESFAYNEQFF
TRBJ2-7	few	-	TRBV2	TGTGCCAGCAGTGAAGACATGCCAACCTACGAGCAGTACTTC	CASSEDMPTYEQYF
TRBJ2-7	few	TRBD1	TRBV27	TGTGCCAGCAGTCCTGGGACAGAAGTCTCCTACGAGCAGTACTTC	CASSPGTEVSYEQYF
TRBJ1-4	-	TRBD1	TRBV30	TGTGCCAGGAGGGAGAACCGGGACAGCACTAATGAAAAACTGTTTTTT	CARRENRDSTNEKLFF
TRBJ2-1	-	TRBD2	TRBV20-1	TGCAGTTGCCCGGGACTAGCGGACAATGAGCAGTTCTTC	CSCPGLADNEQFF
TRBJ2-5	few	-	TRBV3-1	TGTGCCAGCAGCCCCTTGAGGCAGTCATATGAGCAGTACTTC	CASSPLRQSYEQYF
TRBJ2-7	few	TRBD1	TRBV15	TGTGCCACCAGCAGGGCCGGGACAGCGACTTTGGAGCAGTACTTC	CATSRAGTATLEQYF
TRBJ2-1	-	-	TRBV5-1	TGCGCCAGCAGCCGGGACAACAAGGAGCAGTTCTTC	CASSRDNKEQFF
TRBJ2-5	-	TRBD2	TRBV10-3	TGTGCCATCAGGGGTACTAGCGGGAGGGAGGGCCAAGAGACCCAGTACTTC	CAIRGTSGREGQETQYF
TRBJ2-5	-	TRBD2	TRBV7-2	TGTGCCAGCAGCTTAGCCCAAGGGGCAAGCGGGAGATTTCAGGAGACCCAGTACTTC	CASSLAQGASGRFQETQYF
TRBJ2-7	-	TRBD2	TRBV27	TGTGCCAGCAGCTCCCTAAAGGCGGGAGGGCCGTTTTCCTACGAGCAGTACTTC	CASSSLKAGGPFSYEQYF
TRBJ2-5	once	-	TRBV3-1	TGTGCCAGCAGCCAAGATAGGGGGTATCGGGAGACCCAGTACTTC	CASSQDRGYRETQYF
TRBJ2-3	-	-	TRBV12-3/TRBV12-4	TGTGCCAGCACCCCCGGTGGATTGAGCACAGATACGCAGTATTTT	CASTPGGLSTDTQYF
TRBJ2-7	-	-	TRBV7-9	TGTGCCAGCAGCTTAGCGGCAGGAAATACCTACGAGCAGTACTTC	CASSLAAGNTYEQYF
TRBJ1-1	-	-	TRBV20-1	TGCAGTGCTAGGCCAGAACAGGGTTTAAACACTGAAGCTTTCTTT	CSARPEQGLNTEAFF
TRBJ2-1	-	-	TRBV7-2	TGTGCCAGCAGCTTACGGGGCGCCCTGCAGTTCGCTGAGCAGTTCTTC	CASSLRGALQFAEQFF
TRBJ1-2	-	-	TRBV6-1	TGTGCCAGCAGGGAGGGCCAGGGCTATGGCTACACCTTC	CASREGQGYGYTF
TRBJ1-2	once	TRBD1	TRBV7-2	TGTGCCAGCAGCCCCTGGACAGGGTCAAACTATGGCTACACCTTC	CASSPWTGSNYGYTF
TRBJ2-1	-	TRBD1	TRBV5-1	TGCGCCAGCAGCCCAGGGACAGGGGCAACGAATGAGCAGTTCTTC	CASSPGTGATNEQFF
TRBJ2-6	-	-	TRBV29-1	TGCAGCGTTGACCCTGGGGCCAACGTCCTGACTTTC	CSVDPGANVLTF